This T cell receptor beta chain was sequenced for a study of blood T cell repertoires in COVID-19. Measured with immunoSEQ multiplex PCR; TCRdb has only the in-frame clones, and not every one. This sample has about 210,000 clones, with around three quarters found just once. Germline CDR1 GTSNPN, CDR2 SVGIG (reference sequence). V gave up 3 bases and J gave up 0 bases, with 12 bases separating them. CDR3 length: 15 residues. This receptor was taken from a woman between 65 and 79 years old with acute or convalescent COVID-19. What was sequenced was peripheral blood. This rearrangement joins TRBV30 to TRBJ1-3, with D possibly TRBD1 on 6 matching bases. Here the CDR3 DNA reads TGTGCCTGGAGGGGCAGGGGAAGCTCTGGAAACACCATATATTTT. Amino acid sequence: CAWRGRGSSGNTIYF.